These 17 T cell receptor beta chains came from one sample sequenced in a study of blood T cell repertoires in COVID-19. Libraries were prepared by immunoSEQ multiplex PCR; TCRdb keeps only in-frame clonotypes and omits some of them. The sample lists fewer than 500,000 clones, roughly nine tenths seen once, with roughly 2% in the top ten. Sequences were obtained from PBMCs or T cells enriched from blood (not recorded which). These receptors came from a woman in her late teens or twenties with acute COVID-19.

This chain connects TRBV27 to TRBJ2-7, with TRBD2 matching over 8 bases. Germline V gene sequence: CDR1 MNHEY, CDR2 SMNVEV (reference sequence). The CDR3 runs 14 residues. Trimming removed 6 bases from V and 0 bases from J; junction bases left unmatched: 4. The CDR3 reads CASSPGGPSYEQYF. The DNA of the CDR3 is TGTGCCAGCAGCCCGGGAGGGCCCTCCTACGAGCAGTACTTC.

The chain links TRBV27 to TRBJ1-2; no clear D. Between the trimmed V and J ends, which lost 6 bases and 3 bases, there was a span of 11 bases. In germline, CDR1 is MNHEY, CDR2 SMNVEV (reference sequence). CDR3 size: 13 residues. CDR3 coding DNA: TGTGCCAGCAGCCCCGGGTCTCACTATGGCTACACCTTC. Residues: CASSPGSHYGYTF.

The rearrangement uses TRBV10-2 and TRBJ2-7; possible D gene TRBD2, 6 bases. The CDR3 contains 14 residues. Trimming took 8 bases from V and 6 from J, leaving 20 bases between them. Germline V gene lookup returns CDR1 WSHSY and CDR2 SAAADI. The CDR3 region is CASCLGGTASEQYF. The CDR3 DNA sequence: TGCGCCAGCTGTCTCGGCGGGACTGCCTCCGAGCAGTACTTC.

The CDR3 is CASDYGSYNEQFF. CDR3 nucleotides: TGTGCCAGCGACTACGGCTCCTACAATGAGCAGTTCTTC. The V gene is TRBV12-3 or TRBV12-4, the J gene TRBJ2-1, with D perhaps TRBD2 (5 bases). The CDR3 has 13 amino acids. The ends were cut back, 8 bases at V and 0 bases at J, with 8 bases in the middle.

This clone appeared a single time. Other DNA sequences within the sample encode an identical CDR3. The chain employs TRBV3-1 (or the pseudogene TRBV3-2) and TRBJ1-1; perhaps TRBD1 as D (5 bases). CDR1 and CDR2 (germline): LGHDT, YNNKEL (reference sequence). CDR3 length equals 13 residues. Between the trimmed V and J ends, which lost 1 base and 6 bases, there was a span of 9 bases. The CDR3 nucleotides are TGTGCCAGCAGCCAAGTTGGGGGGGCTGAAGCTTTCTTT. It is translated as CASSQVGGAEAFF.

This clone has a single count. This chain joins TRBV6-5 and TRBJ2-3, with 8 bases that match TRBD2. Germline-derived CDR1 and CDR2 are MNHEY and SVGAGI. V shed 8 bases, J shed 6 bases, and the junction held 7 bases outside the gene matches. The CDR3 contains 13 residues. The CDR3 is CASQIGGADTQYF. The CDR3 DNA sequence: TGTGCCAGCCAAATCGGGGGGGCGGATACGCAGTATTTT.

The chain couples TRBV12-5 to TRBJ2-6; 11 bases fit TRBD1. CDR3 length equals 19 residues. Germline-derived CDR1 and CDR2 are LGHNT and FRNRAP. With 3 bases clipped from V and 0 bases from J, the junction kept 7 bases outside the gene matches. This CDR3 is CASGLGGQGANSGANVLTF. CDR3 DNA sequence: TGTGCTAGTGGTTTAGGCGGACAGGGGGCTAACTCTGGGGCCAACGTCCTGACTTTC.

The V and J genes are TRBV2 and TRBJ2-5, with D tentatively TRBD2 (5 bases). V was clipped by 1 base and J by 5 bases, with 8 bases between them. The CDR3 is 13 residues long. Germline CDR1 reads SNHLY; CDR2 reads FYNNEI. The CDR3 region has the DNA TGTGCCAGCAGTGAAGAAAGGAGGGAGACCCAGTACTTC. As protein: CASSEERRETQYF.

The CDR3 reads CASSHRLVGETQYF. DNA for the CDR3: TGTGCCAGCAGTCATCGACTAGTAGGCGAGACCCAGTACTTC. The chain is built from TRBV28 and TRBJ2-5; weak D call: TRBD2 (6 bases). The V end was cut by 5 bases, the J end by 5 bases, with 15 bases between. Germline assignment: CDR1 MDHEN and CDR2 SYDVKM. The CDR3 extends over 14 amino acids.

The rearrangement uses TRBV28 and TRBJ1-1; D remains unclear. CDR1 and CDR2 (germline): MDHEN, SYDVKM. V lost 7 bases and J 2 bases, leaving 11 bases between the germline ends. There are 13 residues in the CDR3. As DNA, the CDR3 is TGTGCCAGCACCACACAGATTAACACTGAAGCTTTCTTT. Its translation: CASTTQINTEAFF.

V and J are TRBV7-9 and TRBJ1-1; TRBD1 might be the D (6 bases). Per the germline V gene, CDR1 is SEHNR and CDR2 is FQNEAQ (reference sequence). There are 15 residues in the CDR3. Trimming left V 7 bases short and J 6 bases short, with 21 bases between. CDR3 loop: CASTPRGGATAEAFF. In DNA form, the CDR3 reads TGTGCCAGCACCCCTCGAGGGGGGGCCACCGCTGAAGCTTTCTTT.

In this sample, this clone turned up a few times. Here the CDR3 reads CATAGTANFNQPQHF. The CDR3 coding sequence is TGTGCCACCGCCGGGACAGCTAACTTTAATCAGCCCCAGCATTTT. The chain is built from TRBV19 and TRBJ1-5; 7 bases line up with TRBD1. Germline CDR1 is LNHDA and CDR2 is SQIVND (reference sequence). The CDR3 has 15 residues. With 10 bases clipped from V and 4 bases from J, the junction kept 13 bases outside the gene matches.

The chain carries TRBV2 and TRBJ1-3; 12 bases map to TRBD1. Germline lookup yields CDR1 SNHLY and CDR2 FYNNEI. The CDR3 has 16 amino acids. With 6 bases clipped from V and 2 bases from J, the junction kept 5 bases outside the gene matches. The CDR3 coding sequence is TGTGCCAGCAGCGGGACAGGGGGCGCTACTGGAAACACCATATATTTT. It encodes CASSGTGGATGNTIYF.

For this clone: The same CDR3 is also encoded by other DNA sequences in this sample. This sequence joins TRBV29-1 and TRBJ2-2; 8 nucleotides agree with TRBD1. This CDR3 has 12 residues. V gave up 7 bases and J gave up 4 bases; unmatched junction bases: 2. Germline V CDR1 and CDR2: SQVTM, ANQGSEA. CDR3 in DNA: TGCAGCGCAACAGGGGGCACCGGGGAGCTGTTTTTT. Its protein is CSATGGTGELFF.

The CDR3 DNA follows: TGTGCCAGTAGTATAAACGGGAAGATTCACACTGAAGCTTTCTTT. Amino acids: CASSINGKIHTEAFF. The chain carries TRBV19 and TRBJ1-1; the D is unclear. CDR1 is LNHDA, CDR2 SQIVND, per germline (reference sequence). This CDR3 has 15 amino acids. With 2 bases removed from V and 3 bases from J, the gap between germline ends came to 13 bases. The complete variable domain, with remaining parts taken from reference TRBV19 and TRBJ1-1, reads DGGITQSPKYLFRKEGQNVTLSCEQNLNHDAMYWYRQDPGQGLRLIYYSQIVNDFQKGDIAEGYSVSREKKESFPLTVTSAQKNPTAFYLCASSINGKIHTEAFFGQGTRLTVV.

This sequence joins TRBV7-8 and TRBJ2-3; 12 nucleotides agree with TRBD2. CDR3 length: 19 residues. Germline V gives CDR1 SGHVS, CDR2 FQNEAQ. Unmatched junction bases numbered 12, after V lost 5 bases and J lost 0 bases. The CDR3 bases are TGTGCCAGCAGCCCAGACCCTAGCGGGGGGGGACTGAGCACAGATACGCAGTATTTT. This gives the protein CASSPDPSGGGLSTDTQYF. The entire variable domain, with the rest obtained from reference TRBV7-8 and TRBJ2-3, is as follows: GAGVSQSPRYKVAKRGQDVALRCDPISGHVSLFWYQQALGQGPEFLTYFQNEAQLDKSGLPSDRFFAERPEGSVSTLKIQRTQQEDSAVYLCASSPDPSGGGLSTDTQYFGPGTRLTVL.

This chain joins TRBV19 and TRBJ1-3; possible D gene TRBD1, 6 bases. Germline-derived CDR1 and CDR2 are LNHDA and SQIVND (reference sequence). The V and J ends lost 4 bases and 2 bases respectively, with 9 bases between them. This CDR3 is 14 amino acids long. This CDR3 reads CASSTDRTGNTIYF. DNA for the CDR3: TGTGCCAGTAGTACCGACAGGACTGGAAACACCATATATTTT.